Each of the 23 T cell receptor beta chains below was sequenced from the same sample in a study of control samples from healthy donors and cancer patients. This table comes from immunoSEQ multiplex PCR, and its TCRdb copy is limited to in-frame clones, with some not included. Of fewer than 90,000 clones listed, 70% to 90% are singletons. Sequencing used PBMCs. These receptors were taken from a woman aged 55-75 years with head and neck cancer.

The V call is TRBV9, the J call TRBJ2-1; 10 positions match TRBD2. After removal of 4 bases from V and 4 bases from J, the junction contained 8 bases not matched to a gene. The CDR3 is 16 residues long. Per germline, CDR1 SGDLS and CDR2 YYNGEE. The CDR3 here is CASSSPSSGSYNEQFF. CDR3 coding DNA: TGTGCCAGCAGCTCTCCCTCTAGCGGGAGTTACAATGAGCAGTTCTTC.

The gene calls are TRBV19 and TRBJ2-1; 9 nucleotides align to TRBD1. CDR3 length equals 17 residues. CDR1 is LNHDA and CDR2 is SQIVND in the germline V gene (reference sequence). The V segment lost 5 bases and the J segment 7 bases; nucleotides outside the gene matches: 15. In DNA, the CDR3 is TGTGCCAGTAGTCCGCGCGGAAGGGGACAGGGTTTGAATGAGCAGTTCTTC. The encoded protein is CASSPRGRGQGLNEQFF.

V is TRBV2 and J is TRBJ2-7; 7 bases fit TRBD1. CDR3 length equals 13 residues. Losses at the gene ends were 3 bases for V and 7 bases for J; bases not matched to a gene: 6. Germline V gene data show CDR1 as SNHLY and CDR2 as FYNNEI. DNA of the CDR3: TGTGCCAGCAGTGACAACAGGGGAAGGGAGCAGTACTTC. Its translation: CASSDNRGREQYF.

This clone was seen a single time. CDR3 amino acids: CASSLVGVRDTQYF. CDR3 nucleotide sequence: TGTGCCAGCAGCTTGGTCGGGGTCAGGGATACGCAGTATTTT. The V and J genes are TRBV7-2 and TRBJ2-3, with TRBD2 as a possible D gene (5 bases). CDR3 size: 14 residues. Trimming cost V 3 bases and J 6 bases, with 13 bases left between them. CDR1 is SGHTA, CDR2 FQGNSA, per germline.

The rearrangement uses TRBV6-2 or TRBV6-3 and TRBJ2-1; D perhaps matches TRBD2 (5 bases). V shed 6 bases and J shed 4 bases, with 13 bases lying between them. CDR3 length equals 14 residues. In germline, CDR1 is MNHEY, CDR2 SVGEGT. The CDR3: CASRPTSRYNEQFF. Written as DNA, the CDR3 is TGTGCCAGCAGGCCTACTAGTCGTTACAATGAGCAGTTCTTC.

The chain links TRBV5-1 to TRBJ1-4; D is unresolved. This CDR3 contains 17 residues. The V gene lost 1 base and the J gene lost 0 bases, with 13 bases spanning the gap. The V gene's germline CDR1 is SGHRS and CDR2 YFSETQ. The CDR3 bases are TGCGCCAGCAGCTTGATAGGGCCTACCACAACTAATGAAAAACTGTTTTTT. Translation: CASSLIGPTTTNEKLFF.

The V gene is TRBV19, the J gene TRBJ2-3; D unclear. This CDR3 is built from 13 residues. Germline V lookup: CDR1 LNHDA, CDR2 SQIVND (reference sequence). Deletions cut 4 bases from V and 0 bases from J, with 5 bases between. The CDR3 reads CASSKVSTDTQYF. In nucleotides, the CDR3 is TGTGCCAGTAGTAAAGTAAGCACAGATACGCAGTATTTT. Based on the CDR3 plus reference TRBV19 and TRBJ2-3, the full variable domain is DGGITQSPKYLFRKEGQNVTLSCEQNLNHDAMYWYRQDPGQGLRLIYYSQIVNDFQKGDIAEGYSVSREKKESFPLTVTSAQKNPTAFYLCASSKVSTDTQYFGPGTRLTVL.

This clone was seen only once. CDR3 sequence: CASSHRLAGVQETQYF. The DNA of the CDR3 is TGTGCCAGCAGCCATAGACTAGCGGGAGTACAAGAGACCCAGTACTTC. The chain has TRBV16 and TRBJ2-5; 12 bases are shared with TRBD2. V was pared by 3 bases and J by 2 bases, with 4 bases of the junction left unmatched. Germline V CDR1 and CDR2: KGHSY, FQNENV. The CDR3 loop spans 16 amino acids. Variable domain in full (rest from reference TRBV16 and TRBJ2-5): GEEVAQTPKHLVRGEGQKAKLYCAPIKGHSYVFWYQQVLKNEFKFLISFQNENVFDETGMPKERFSAKCLPNSPCSLEIQATKLEDSAVYFCASSHRLAGVQETQYFGPGTRLLVL.

The chain has TRBV9 and TRBJ2-3; TRBD2 might be the D (6 bases). V was trimmed by 0 bases and J by 3 bases, leaving 11 bases between them. Germline V CDR1 and CDR2: SGDLS, YYNGEE. The CDR3 covers 15 residues. CDR3 amino acids: CASSVVGGETDTQYF. The CDR3, as DNA: TGTGCCAGCAGCGTAGTCGGGGGAGAAACAGATACGCAGTATTTT.

V is TRBV29-1 and J is TRBJ2-1, with D unresolved. The V and J ends lost 7 bases and 5 bases respectively, with 9 bases between them. The CDR3 sequence is 11 residues long. Germline V lookup: CDR1 SQVTM, CDR2 ANQGSEA. The CDR3 DNA is TGCAGCGCCCCATACCACAATGAGCAGTTCTTC. It translates to CSAPYHNEQFF.

The chain recombines TRBV15 with TRBJ2-1; the match to TRBD1 covers 7 bases. CDR1 is LNHNV, CDR2 YYDKDF, per germline (reference sequence). The V segment lost 0 bases and the J segment 4 bases; nucleotides outside the gene matches: 0. The CDR3 sequence is 14 residues long. CDR3 residues: CATSRETGYNEQFF. The DNA of the CDR3 is TGTGCCACCAGCAGAGAGACAGGGTACAATGAGCAGTTCTTC.

The chain couples TRBV19 to TRBJ2-2; weak D call: TRBD1 (6 bases). V lost 2 bases and J lost 4, with 8 bases in between. This CDR3 has 14 residues. CDR1 and CDR2 (germline): LNHDA, SQIVND (reference sequence). The CDR3 reads CASSIQGITGELFF. The CDR3 DNA reads TGTGCCAGTAGTATACAGGGGATCACCGGGGAGCTGTTTTTT.

The chain recombines TRBV25-1 with TRBJ2-7; a possible D gene is TRBD2 (6 bases). Germline values: CDR1 MGHDK, CDR2 SYGVNS. The germline V and J ends were trimmed by 4 bases and 2 bases, with 15 bases remaining between them. The CDR3 runs to 15 residues. CDR3 protein: CASSGRTGAPYEQYF. CDR3 bases: TGTGCCAGCAGTGGACGAACGGGAGCCCCCTACGAGCAGTACTTC.

This clone was recorded a few times. V is TRBV6-2 or TRBV6-3 and J is TRBJ2-1, with 13 bases that match TRBD2. V trimming: 2 bases; J trimming: 7 bases; junction bases outside the gene matches: 5. In germline, CDR1 is MNHEY, CDR2 SVGEGT. The CDR3 runs 16 residues. In nucleotides, the CDR3 is TGTGCCAGCAGTTACGAGACGGGACTAGCGGGAAATGAGCAGTTCTTC. Encoded protein: CASSYETGLAGNEQFF.

This chain links TRBV18 with TRBJ2-1; TRBD2 matches 8 bases. Per germline, CDR1 KGHSH and CDR2 LQKENI. The CDR3 covers 14 residues. V lost 3 bases and J lost 8; bases outside the gene matches: 6. The CDR3 nucleotides are TGTGCCAGCTCACCGGGACTAGTCACGGATGAGCAGTTCTTC. Protein product: CASSPGLVTDEQFF.

This chain connects TRBV28 to TRBJ1-4; 7 nucleotides match TRBD1. The CDR3 covers 15 residues. Trimming cost V 5 bases and J 8 bases; bases outside gene matches: 11. Germline lookup yields CDR1 MDHEN and CDR2 SYDVKM. The CDR3 DNA reads as TGTGCCAGCAGTCTCAGACAGGGCGGTGGAGAAAAACTGTTTTTT. This codes for CASSLRQGGGEKLFF.

V usage is TRBV7-8 and J usage is TRBJ2-2; unclear D gene. V lost 4 bases and J 5 bases, leaving 14 bases between the germline ends. The CDR3 is 15 amino acids. Germline V gene lookup returns CDR1 SGHVS and CDR2 FQNEAQ. CDR3 loop: CASSSSGLGTGELFF. The CDR3 DNA sequence: TGTGCCAGCAGCTCCTCGGGCCTAGGAACCGGGGAGCTGTTTTTT.

The chain recombines TRBV3-1 (or the pseudogene TRBV3-2) with TRBJ1-1, with D possibly matching TRBD1 (5 bases). The germline V gene encodes CDR1 LGHDT and CDR2 YNNKEL (reference sequence). CDR3 length: 14 amino acids. Trimming shortened V by 2 bases and J by 8 bases, and 15 bases separated the two germline ends. The CDR3 DNA reads TGTGCCAGCAGCCAAACAAGCCGTGAGGGGGAAGCTTTCTTT. It codes for CASSQTSREGEAFF.

On this clone: This specimen includes other DNA sequences encoding the same CDR3. The V gene is TRBV13, the J gene TRBJ2-5, with D unresolved. CDR3 length: 13 amino acids. Germline V gene data show CDR1 as PRHDT and CDR2 as FYEKMQ (reference sequence). Between the trimmed V and J ends, which lost 1 base and 2 bases, there was a span of 5 bases. CDR3 bases: TGTGCCAGCAGCTTAGACAGACAAGAGACCCAGTACTTC. It specifies CASSLDRQETQYF.

The chain is built from TRBV7-9 and TRBJ2-1; 7 bases match TRBD2. This CDR3 region has 14 residues. The germline V gene has CDR1 SEHNR and CDR2 FQNEAQ (reference sequence). The V segment lost 6 bases and the J segment 2 bases; nucleotides outside the gene matches: 4. The CDR3 nucleotides read TGTGCCAGCAGTGCGGGAGACCCCTACAATGAGCAGTTCTTC. Amino acids: CASSAGDPYNEQFF.

The rearrangement links TRBV5-8 to TRBJ2-5; D gene uncertain. This CDR3 is 13 amino acids long. From germline, CDR1 is SGHTS and CDR2 YDEGEE. Trimming took 1 base from V and 3 from J, leaving 7 bases between them. The CDR3 DNA follows: TGTGCCAGCAGCTTGCAGAGTAAAGAGACCCAGTACTTC. It is translated as CASSLQSKETQYF.

J is TRBJ2-3 and V is TRBV27; perhaps TRBD2 as D (6 bases). The CDR3 sequence is 15 residues long. Germline CDR1 and CDR2: MNHEY and SMNVEV (reference sequence). Trimming removed 7 bases from V and 3 bases from J, with 17 bases in between. This CDR3 is CASKRAGMRTDTQYF. CDR3 nucleotide sequence: TGTGCCAGCAAAAGGGCGGGGATGAGGACAGATACGCAGTATTTT.

CDR3 sequence (DNA): TGCGCCAGCAGCCCGAATGCAGGGGATGGTTCACCCCTCCACTTT. As protein: CASSPNAGDGSPLHF. The V call is TRBV5-1, the J call TRBJ1-6, with D possibly matching TRBD1 (6 bases). V was pared by 4 bases and J by 9 bases, with 17 bases between. Per the germline V gene, CDR1 is SGHRS and CDR2 is YFSETQ. The CDR3 has 15 residues. The complete variable domain, with remaining parts taken from reference TRBV5-1 and TRBJ1-6, reads KAGVTQTPRYLIKTRGQQVTLSCSPISGHRSVSWYQQTPGQGLQFLFEYFSETQRNKGNFPGRFSGRQFSNSRSEMNVSTLELGDSALYLCASSPNAGDGSPLHFGNGTRLTVT.